This record looks at one T cell receptor beta chain sequence and its context. The entry originates in a study of control samples from healthy donors and cancer patients. Assay used: immunoSEQ multiplex PCR; TCRdb lists only in-frame clones, some missing. The data contain tens of thousands of clones, about 85% of them singletons. This CDR3 has 13 residues. The V gene lost 4 bases and the J gene lost 4 bases, with 8 bases spanning the gap. The TCR was taken from a woman aged 70 to 79 in good health. The chain combines TRBV12-3 or TRBV12-4 with TRBJ1-5; D perhaps matches TRBD1 (5 bases). The sequencing input was blood. The CDR3, as DNA: TGTGCCAGCAGTTCTCAGGGTAATCAGCCCCAGCATTTT. This sequence encodes CASSSQGNQPQHF.